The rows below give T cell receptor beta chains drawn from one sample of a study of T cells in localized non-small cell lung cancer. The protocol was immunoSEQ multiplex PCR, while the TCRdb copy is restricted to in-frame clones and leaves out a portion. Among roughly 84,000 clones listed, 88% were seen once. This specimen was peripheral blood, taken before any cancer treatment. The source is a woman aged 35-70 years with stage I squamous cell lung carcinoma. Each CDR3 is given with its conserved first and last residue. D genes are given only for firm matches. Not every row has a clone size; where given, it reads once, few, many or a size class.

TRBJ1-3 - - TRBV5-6 TGTGCCAGCAGCGAAGACAGGACGATCTCTGGAAACACCATATATTTT CASSEDRTISGNTIYF
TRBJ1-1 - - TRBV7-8 TGTGCCAGCAGCTTCGTCAGCAATTGGAACACTGAAGCTTTCTTT CASSFVSNWNTEAFF
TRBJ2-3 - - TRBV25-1 TGTGCCAGCAGTCTCCACTCGATAAGCACAGATACGCAGTATTTT CASSLHSISTDTQYF
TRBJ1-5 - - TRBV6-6 TGTGCCAGCAGTTACGACAGGACTAGCAATCAGCCCCAGCATTTT CASSYDRTSNQPQHF
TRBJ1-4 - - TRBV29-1 TGCAGCGCAAGGGGCAGTTTTAATGAAAAACTGTTTTTT CSARGSFNEKLFF
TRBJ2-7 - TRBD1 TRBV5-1 TGCGCCAGCAGCTTAGGACAGGGTAGGAACGAGCAGTACTTC CASSLGQGRNEQYF
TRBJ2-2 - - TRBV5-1 TGCGCCAGCAGCCAGGGCTCATACTCGGGAACCGGGGAGCTGTTTTTT CASSQGSYSGTGELFF
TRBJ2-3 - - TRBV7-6 TGTGCCAGCAGCTTAGCTCCAGAGGGGGATACGCAGTATTTT CASSLAPEGDTQYF
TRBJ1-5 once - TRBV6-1 TGTGCCAGCTGGACAGAGGGGAATCAGCCCCAGCATTTT CASWTEGNQPQHF
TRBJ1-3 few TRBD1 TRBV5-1 TGCGCCAGCAGTCCCGGGACAGGGATTTATGGAAACACCATATATTTT CASSPGTGIYGNTIYF
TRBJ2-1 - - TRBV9 TGTGCCAGCAGCGCCCTCGGCGGGACAGCACGGAATGAGCAGTTCTTC CASSALGGTARNEQFF
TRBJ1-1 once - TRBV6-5 TGTGCCAGCAGTTCGGTAGGGGGCACTGAAGCTTTCTTT CASSSVGGTEAFF
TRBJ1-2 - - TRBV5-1 TGCGCCAGCAGCCTAGAGTTCGGGACTCTAGGGACATATGGCTACACCTTC CASSLEFGTLGTYGYTF
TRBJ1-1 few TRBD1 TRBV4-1 TGCGCCAGCAGACCGGACAGGGGGAACACTGAAGCTTTCTTT CASRPDRGNTEAFF
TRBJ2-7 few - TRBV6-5 TGTGCCAGCACAAGCCGGGACAACTCCTACGAGCAGTACTTC CASTSRDNSYEQYF
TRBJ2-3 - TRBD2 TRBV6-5 TGTGCCAGCAGATTAGCGGGGGGGCCAACAGATACGCAGTATTTT CASRLAGGPTDTQYF
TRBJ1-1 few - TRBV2 TGTGCCAGCAGTGAAGGAGGGGGATTCACTGAAGCTTTCTTT CASSEGGGFTEAFF
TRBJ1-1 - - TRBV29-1 TGCAGCCCTGAGCTCTATTCGAACACTGAAGCTTTCTTT CSPELYSNTEAFF
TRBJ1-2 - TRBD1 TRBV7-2 TGTGCCAGAATCAACAGGGGTGGATATGGCTACACCTTC CARINRGGYGYTF
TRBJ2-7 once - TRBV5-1 TGCGCCAGCAGCTTGGCCGGCAGGGGGGTAGGCGAGCAGTACTTC CASSLAGRGVGEQYF
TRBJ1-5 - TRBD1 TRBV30 TGTGCCTGGAGTCTGGAGGGGGCAGGAAGCAATCAGCCCCAGCATTTT CAWSLEGAGSNQPQHF
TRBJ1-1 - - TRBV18 TGTGCCAGCTCACCATCAGGAAAAATGAACACTGAAGCTTTCTTT CASSPSGKMNTEAFF
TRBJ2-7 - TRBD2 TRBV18 TGTGCCAGCTCACCTCGGACTAGCGGGGTATCCTACGAGCAGTACTTC CASSPRTSGVSYEQYF
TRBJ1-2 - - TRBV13 TGTGCCAGCAGCTTAGGCCGTGGGATGTATGGCTACACCTTC CASSLGRGMYGYTF
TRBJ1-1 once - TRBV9 TGTGCCAGCAGCGTAGAACAGAACACTGAAGCTTTCTTT CASSVEQNTEAFF
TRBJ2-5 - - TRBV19 TGTGCCAGTTCCCCGCAGGGACTCGGGGAGACCCAGTACTTC CASSPQGLGETQYF
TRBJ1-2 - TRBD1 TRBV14 TGTGCCAGCAGCCAAGAAAGAAAGGGGGCCTACTATGGCTACACCTTC CASSQERKGAYYGYTF
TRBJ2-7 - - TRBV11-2 TGTGCCAGCAGCTTAACCGCGATAGGGACATACGAGCAGTACTTC CASSLTAIGTYEQYF
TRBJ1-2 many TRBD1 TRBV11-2 TGTGCCAGCAGCTTATTTAAGGGGGCAAATTATGGCTACACCTTC CASSLFKGANYGYTF
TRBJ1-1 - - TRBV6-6 TGTGCCAGCACCAATGTTGAGGCGAACACTGAAGCTTTCTTT CASTNVEANTEAFF
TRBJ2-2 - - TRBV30 TGTGCCTGGAGTATCGGGACTCTTTACACCGGGGAGCTGTTTTTT CAWSIGTLYTGELFF
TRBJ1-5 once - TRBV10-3 TGTGCCATCAGTGAACAAGCTGATCAGCCCCAGCATTTT CAISEQADQPQHF
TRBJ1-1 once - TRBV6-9 TGTGCCAGCAGTGCGTGGCAGGGGTTGAACACTGAAGCTTTCTTT CASSAWQGLNTEAFF
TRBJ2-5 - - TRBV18 TGTGCCAGCTCACGGGCGGCAAATCAAGAGACCCAGTACTTC CASSRAANQETQYF
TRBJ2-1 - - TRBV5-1 TGCGCCAGCAGCTTGGTAAGCGACGTGAATGAGCAGTTCTTC CASSLVSDVNEQFF
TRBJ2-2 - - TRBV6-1 TGTGCCAGCAGTACACGGGGCGACACCGGGGAGCTGTTTTTT CASSTRGDTGELFF
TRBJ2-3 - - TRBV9 TGTGCCAGCGGCGGGCCAGATACGCAGTATTTT CASGGPDTQYF
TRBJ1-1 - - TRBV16 TGTGCCAGCAGCCAATCCTGGAGGCCGCTCTGGGCTTTCTTT CASSQSWRPLWAFF
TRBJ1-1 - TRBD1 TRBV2 TGTGCCAGCAGTGTCGGGGGACAGAGAAACACTGAAGCTTTCTTT CASSVGGQRNTEAFF
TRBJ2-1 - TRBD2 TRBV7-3 TGTGCCAGCAGCCCAGCGGGGGGATCTAGCTCCTACAATGAGCAGTTCTTC CASSPAGGSSSYNEQFF
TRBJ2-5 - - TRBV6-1 TGTGCCAGCAATGTGGTTTCACAAGAGACCCAGTACTTC CASNVVSQETQYF
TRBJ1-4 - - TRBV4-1 TGCGCCAGCAGCCAAGTATGGACATTAAAAGAAAAACTGTTTTTT CASSQVWTLKEKLFF
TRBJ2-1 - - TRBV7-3 TGTGCCAGCAGCCCCTTTTCTGCGGGGTTCTACAATGAGCAGTTCTTC CASSPFSAGFYNEQFF
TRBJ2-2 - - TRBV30 TGTGCCTGGAGTGCCAGAAACACCGGGGAGCTGTTTTTT CAWSARNTGELFF
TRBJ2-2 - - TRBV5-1 TGCGCCAGCAGCTTCGGACAGTCCACCGGGGAGCTGTTTTTT CASSFGQSTGELFF
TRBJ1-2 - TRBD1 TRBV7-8 TGTGCCAGCACGGGGCAGGGGGCAAGCGGCTACACCTTC CASTGQGASGYTF
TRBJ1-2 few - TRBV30 TGTGCCTGGAGTGTTGGACAATTTGGTTACACCTTC CAWSVGQFGYTF
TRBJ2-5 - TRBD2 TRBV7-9 TGTGCCAGCAGCTTAGCGCCGGGACTACCAAAAGAGACCCAGTACTTC CASSLAPGLPKETQYF
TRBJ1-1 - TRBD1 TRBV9 TGTGCCAGCAGCGCCGGGACAGTGGGCACTGAAGCTTTCTTT CASSAGTVGTEAFF